This record looks at one T cell receptor (beta chain) sequence and its context. Its target is not known. This entry is derived from a study of shared clonotypes between healthy human individuals. Points from the study as a whole: Represented genetic and exposure-history diversity was restricted by having few donors.

Trimming removed 2 bases at V and 0 bases at J, with 5 bases between. Germline CDR1 is SQVTM and CDR2 is ANQGSEA. The CDR3 runs 12 residues. Assay: immunoSEQ multiplex PCR; the TCRdb copy retains only in-frame clones and omits some. The table shows 650,000 to 800,000 clones, with roughly 72% occurring only once. The receptor comes from a woman in her thirties in good health. Material: memory CD4+ T cells sorted from blood. Subset noted: CD45RA-negative fraction. The chain links TRBV29-1 to TRBJ2-7, with a possible D match to TRBD2 (5 bases). The CDR3 spells CSVETSSYEQYF. The CDR3 region has the DNA TGCAGCGTTGAAACTAGCTCCTACGAGCAGTACTTC.